The 24 T cell receptor beta chains listed next were all sequenced from one sample in a study of blood T cell repertoires in COVID-19. Sequenced by immunoSEQ multiplex PCR; TCRdb stores in-frame clones only, minus some. The sample records under 300,000 clones, roughly 84% being singletons. The sequenced sample was peripheral blood. Receptors originate from a middle-aged woman who had recovered from COVID-19.

Only a few counts were recorded for this clone. V usage is TRBV7-8 and J usage is TRBJ2-7; D perhaps matches TRBD1 (7 bases). Germline assignment: CDR1 SGHVS and CDR2 FQNEAQ. This CDR3 has 13 residues. V was clipped by 5 bases and J by 4 bases, with 12 bases between them. CDR3 loop: CASSPGGFYEQYF. Written as DNA, the CDR3 is TGTGCCAGCAGCCCAGGGGGGTTTTACGAGCAGTACTTC. The whole variable domain, remainder taken from reference TRBV7-8 and TRBJ2-7, is GAGVSQSPRYKVAKRGQDVALRCDPISGHVSLFWYQQALGQGPEFLTYFQNEAQLDKSGLPSDRFFAERPEGSVSTLKIQRTQQEDSAVYLCASSPGGFYEQYFGPGTRLTVT.

The chain has TRBV18 and TRBJ2-1; no reliable D call. The germline CDR1 and CDR2 sequences are KGHSH and LQKENI. The ends were cut back, 0 bases at V and 0 bases at J, with 12 bases in the middle. The CDR3 has 17 amino acids. The CDR3 here is CASSPPTTLSSYNEQFF. CDR3 sequence (DNA): TGTGCCAGCTCACCACCAACTACACTGAGCTCCTACAATGAGCAGTTCTTC.

This clone is a singleton in its sample. The rearrangement joins TRBV12-3 or TRBV12-4 to TRBJ2-1; 7 bases are a match to TRBD1. This CDR3 spans 13 amino acids. V shed 6 bases and J 3 bases; nucleotides not matched to a gene: 2. The chain's CDR3 is CASSRDSYNEQFF. The CDR3 DNA reads as TGTGCCAGCAGCCGGGACAGCTACAATGAGCAGTTCTTC.

The chain carries TRBV20-1 and TRBJ2-1; 9 positions agree with TRBD2. The CDR3 runs 14 residues. Germline lookup yields CDR1 DFQATT and CDR2 SNEGSKA (reference sequence). The trim removed 3 bases at V and 6 bases at J, leaving 6 bases unmatched. The CDR3 DNA reads TGCAGTGCTAGTCCGGTAGCGGGGGTCAATGAGCAGTTCTTC. Its translation is CSASPVAGVNEQFF.

The V gene is TRBV2, the J gene TRBJ2-1; D is unclear. V was cut by 3 bases and J by 6 bases, with 15 bases left in between. The germline V gene has CDR1 SNHLY and CDR2 FYNNEI. This CDR3 comprises 15 residues. CDR3: CASSELVPGGNEQFF. In DNA form, the CDR3 reads TGTGCCAGCAGTGAGCTAGTCCCCGGTGGCAATGAGCAGTTCTTC.

The rearrangement uses TRBV5-6 and TRBJ1-4; 11 bases match TRBD1. V gave up 2 bases and J gave up 8 bases; unmatched junction bases: 8. The CDR3 sequence is 16 residues long. Looked up from germline, CDR1 is SGHDT and CDR2 is YYEEEE. The CDR3 spells CASSLGQGAVREKLFF. In DNA form, the CDR3 reads TGTGCCAGCAGCTTAGGACAGGGGGCAGTAAGGGAAAAACTGTTTTTT.

The V gene is TRBV28, the J gene TRBJ2-2; 8 nucleotides match TRBD2. The CDR3 is 15 residues long. With 1 base clipped from V and 7 bases from J, the junction kept 5 bases outside the gene matches. From germline, CDR1 is MDHEN and CDR2 SYDVKM. The CDR3 loop is CASSLSASGFGELFF. In DNA, the CDR3 is TGTGCCAGCAGTTTATCGGCTAGCGGGTTCGGGGAGCTGTTTTTT.

The genes are TRBV7-2 and TRBJ1-4; weak D call: TRBD1 (5 bases). V was pared by 5 bases and J by 8 bases, with 9 bases between. The CDR3 loop spans 12 amino acids. Germline loops: CDR1 SGHTA, CDR2 FQGNSA. CDR3 in amino acids: CASSLRTEKLFF. CDR3 nucleotides: TGTGCCAGCAGCCTACGGACAGAAAAACTGTTTTTT. Full variable domain (rest looked up from reference TRBV7-2 and TRBJ1-4): GAGVSQSPSNKVTEKGKDVELRCDPISGHTALYWYRQSLGQGLEFLIYFQGNSAPDKSGLPSDRFSAERTGGSVSTLTIQRTQQEDSAVYLCASSLRTEKLFFGSGTQLSVL.

The genes are TRBV24-1 and TRBJ1-5, with D perhaps TRBD1 (5 bases). Germline lookup yields CDR1 KGHDR and CDR2 SFDVKD. V was pared by 4 bases and J by 4 bases, with 16 bases between. The CDR3 sequence is 16 residues long. CDR3: CATSESRGSENQPQHF. CDR3 bases: TGTGCCACCAGTGAATCTCGGGGGTCAGAGAATCAGCCCCAGCATTTT.

V and J are TRBV18 and TRBJ1-1, with D perhaps matching TRBD1 (6 bases). Germline V gene data show CDR1 as KGHSH and CDR2 as LQKENI. CDR3 length equals 13 residues. V lost 4 bases, J lost 1 base, and 7 bases lay in between. The CDR3 loop is CASSQGENTEAFF. The DNA for the CDR3 is TGTGCCAGCTCACAGGGGGAGAACACTGAAGCTTTCTTT.

In the case of this clone: The sample contains more than one DNA sequence encoding this CDR3. The chain has TRBV6-6 and TRBJ1-2, with D uncertain. The CDR3 is 13 residues long. The V and J ends lost 5 bases and 4 bases respectively, with 11 bases between them. Looked up from germline, CDR1 is MNHNY and CDR2 is SVGAGI (reference sequence). The CDR3: CASSPPGFYGYTF. In DNA form, the CDR3 reads TGTGCCAGCAGTCCGCCAGGTTTCTATGGCTACACCTTC.

This clone was counted a single time. The V gene is TRBV5-5, the J gene TRBJ2-7, with a possible D match to TRBD2 (6 bases). Germline values: CDR1 SGHKS, CDR2 YYEKEE (reference sequence). The CDR3 totals 14 residues. Trimming cost V 6 bases and J 9 bases, with 22 bases left between them. The chain's CDR3 is CASTLSPPGDRQYF. CDR3 DNA: TGTGCCAGCACCCTAAGTCCTCCGGGGGATCGGCAGTACTTC.

The rearrangement uses TRBV7-9 and TRBJ1-3; a weak D match, TRBD1 (5 bases). CDR1 and CDR2 from the germline V gene are SEHNR and FQNEAQ (reference sequence). V gave up 1 base and J gave up 2 bases, with 12 bases separating them. This CDR3 comprises 16 residues. This CDR3 reads CASSLGGQGPGNTIYF. CDR3 nucleotides: TGTGCCAGCAGCTTAGGGGGCCAGGGCCCTGGAAACACCATATATTTT. Variable domain in full (rest from reference TRBV7-9 and TRBJ1-3): DTGVSQNPRHKITKRGQNVTFRCDPISEHNRLYWYRQTLGQGPEFLTYFQNEAQLEKSRLLSDRFSAERPKGSFSTLEIQRTEQGDSAMYLCASSLGGQGPGNTIYFGEGSWLTVV.

V usage is TRBV9 and J usage is TRBJ2-5; maybe TRBD2 (6 bases). Looked up from germline, CDR1 is SGDLS and CDR2 is YYNGEE. The ends were cut back, 4 bases at V and 1 base at J, with 11 bases in the middle. The CDR3 has 14 amino acids. DNA for the CDR3: TGTGCCAGCAGCCACCGGGACTCCCAAGAGACCCAGTACTTC. Amino acids: CASSHRDSQETQYF.

The V call is TRBV6-6, the J call TRBJ2-1; 11 bases are shared with TRBD2. Per germline, CDR1 MNHNY and CDR2 SVGAGI (reference sequence). The CDR3 sequence is 14 residues long. V dropped 5 bases and J dropped 9; count of bases not matched to a gene: 6. The CDR3 is CASSGPGTSGEQFF. CDR3 nucleotide sequence: TGTGCCAGCAGTGGACCCGGGACTAGCGGTGAGCAGTTCTTC.

The J gene is TRBJ1-2, the V gene TRBV2; 7 nucleotides agree with TRBD1. CDR1 is SNHLY and CDR2 is FYNNEI in the germline V gene. V dropped 7 bases and J dropped 5; count of bases not matched to a gene: 10. The CDR3 covers 14 residues. The CDR3 here is CASKVGTVIYGYTF. CDR3 in DNA: TGTGCCAGCAAGGTCGGGACAGTTATTTATGGCTACACCTTC.

V and J are TRBV11-1 and TRBJ2-5; D is unresolved. Germline V gene data show CDR1 as SGHAT and CDR2 as FQDESV (reference sequence). CDR3 length equals 13 residues. The germline V and J ends were trimmed by 5 bases and 1 base, with 8 bases remaining between them. CDR3 sequence (DNA): TGTGCCAGCAGCAGGCCTAGCCAAGAGACCCAGTACTTC. Translation gives CASSRPSQETQYF.

In its sample, this clone was seen a few times. This rearrangement joins TRBV5-1 to TRBJ2-1; TRBD1 matches at 7 bases. CDR3 size: 17 residues. The germline CDR1 and CDR2 sequences are SGHRS and YFSETQ. The J segment lost 2 bases and the V segment lost 4 bases, leaving 12 bases of the junction unmatched. The CDR3 nucleotides are TGCGCCAGCAGCGACCAGACAGGGAGAGTCCCCTACAATGAGCAGTTCTTC. Its protein is CASSDQTGRVPYNEQFF. The full variable domain, its missing parts supplied by reference TRBV5-1 and TRBJ2-1, is KAGVTQTPRYLIKTRGQQVTLSCSPISGHRSVSWYQQTPGQGLQFLFEYFSETQRNKGNFPGRFSGRQFSNSRSEMNVSTLELGDSALYLCASSDQTGRVPYNEQFFGPGTRLTVL.

In its sample, this clone was seen once. This sequence joins TRBV24-1 and TRBJ2-3; TRBD2 aligns across 9 bases. In germline, CDR1 is KGHDR, CDR2 SFDVKD. This CDR3 has 15 residues. The J segment lost 5 bases and the V segment lost 4 bases, leaving 6 bases of the junction unmatched. CDR3 coding DNA: TGTGCCACCAGTGACCCTAGCGGGGTTGGAGATACGCAGTATTTT. Its translation: CATSDPSGVGDTQYF.

CDR3 sequence reads: CASSQFTGEQYF. Here the CDR3 DNA reads TGTGCCAGCAGCCAATTTACCGGCGAGCAGTACTTC. The V gene is TRBV3-1 (or the pseudogene TRBV3-2), the J gene TRBJ2-7, with D unresolved. There are 12 residues in the CDR3. Trimming pared 2 bases from V and 6 bases from J, leaving 8 bases between. The germline gives CDR1 LGHDT, CDR2 YNNKEL (reference sequence).

The J gene is TRBJ1-1, the V gene TRBV2; 8 bases fit TRBD1. CDR3 length: 14 amino acids. CDR1 is SNHLY and CDR2 is FYNNEI in the germline V gene. V dropped 6 bases and J dropped 2; count of bases not matched to a gene: 5. The CDR3 loop is CASRVTGVNTEAFF. The CDR3 nucleotides are TGTGCCAGCAGGGTGACAGGGGTAAACACTGAAGCTTTCTTT.

The chain joins TRBV3-1 (or the pseudogene TRBV3-2) to TRBJ1-5; possible D gene TRBD1, 6 bases. This CDR3 has 12 amino acids. V gave up 1 base and J gave up 8 bases, with 6 bases separating them. Per the germline V gene, CDR1 is LGHDT and CDR2 is YNNKEL (reference sequence). Written as DNA, the CDR3 is TGTGCCAGCAGCCAAGCAGGGGAGCCCCAGCATTTT. Its protein is CASSQAGEPQHF.

This chain joins TRBV5-6 and TRBJ1-1, with a tentative D call TRBD1 (5 bases). V was cut by 2 bases and J by 2 bases, with 7 bases left in between. This CDR3 spans 13 amino acids. In germline, CDR1 is SGHDT, CDR2 YYEEEE. The CDR3 is CASSFTGNTEAFF. The DNA of the CDR3 is TGTGCCAGCAGCTTTACAGGCAACACTGAAGCTTTCTTT.

The chain employs TRBV2 and TRBJ1-5; 10 bases agree with TRBD1. The CDR3 is made up of 15 amino acids. The ends lost 3 bases at V and 5 bases at J; junction bases unmatched: 4. The germline V gene encodes CDR1 SNHLY and CDR2 FYNNEI. This CDR3 reads CASSDGTGAYQPQHF. The CDR3 region has the DNA TGTGCCAGCAGTGATGGGACAGGGGCTTATCAGCCCCAGCATTTT.